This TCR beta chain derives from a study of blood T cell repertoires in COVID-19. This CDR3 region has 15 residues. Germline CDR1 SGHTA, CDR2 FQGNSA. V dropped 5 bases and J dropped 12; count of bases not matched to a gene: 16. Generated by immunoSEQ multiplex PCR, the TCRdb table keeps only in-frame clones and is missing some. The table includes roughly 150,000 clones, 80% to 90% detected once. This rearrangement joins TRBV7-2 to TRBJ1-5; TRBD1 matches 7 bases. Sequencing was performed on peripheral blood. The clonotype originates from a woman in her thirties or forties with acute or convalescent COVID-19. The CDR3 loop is CASSPGTVGTQGQHF. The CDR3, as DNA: TGTGCCAGCAGCCCCGGGACAGTCGGGACTCAGGGCCAGCATTTT.